What follows describes a single T cell receptor beta chain. This sample was taken from a study of monozygotic twins with inflammatory bowel disease. CDR3 length equals 16 residues. Germline CDR1 is GTSNPN and CDR2 is SVGIG (reference sequence). For each CDR3 protein, TCRdb gives one entry from its re-call of the 5' RACE reads, without DNA. The repertoire shows approximately 400,000 distinct CDR3 sequences; the top ten hold about 2.3%. The receptor was derived from a human donor with ulcerative colitis or Crohn's disease, or a healthy co-twin of an affected twin (not recorded which). Sequencing was performed on blood. The chain uses TRBV30 and TRBJ1-3; as DNA is missing, the TRBD1 call by TCRdb cannot be tested. The CDR3: CAWDKPGHSSGNTIYF.